Presented here are 25 T cell receptor beta chains from one specimen sequenced in a study of blood T cell repertoires in COVID-19. Some clones are missing from TCRdb's copy, which holds only in-frame ones; the method was immunoSEQ multiplex PCR. The table has about 400,000 clones, 70% to 90% seen once. The sequenced sample was PBMCs or T cells enriched from blood (not recorded which). These receptors were obtained from a woman younger than 35 with acute COVID-19.

This chain links TRBV28 with TRBJ1-6; D is unresolved. CDR1 and CDR2 (germline): MDHEN, SYDVKM. The germline V and J ends were trimmed by 7 bases and 5 bases, with 18 bases remaining between them. The length of the CDR3 is 16 residues. CDR3 sequence (DNA): TGTGCCAGCACCATGGAGGTGCCAGGAGATAATTCACCCCTCCACTTT. Encoded protein: CASTMEVPGDNSPLHF. The variable domain in full, with the rest retrieved from reference TRBV28 and TRBJ1-6, is DVKVTQSSRYLVKRTGEKVFLECVQDMDHENMFWYRQDPGLGLRLIYFSYDVKMKEKGDIPEGYSVSREKKERFSLILESASTNQTSMYLCASTMEVPGDNSPLHFGNGTRLTVT.

The rearrangement uses TRBV7-2 and TRBJ2-5; no clear D. Trimming shortened V by 1 base and J by 5 bases, and 14 bases separated the two germline ends. The CDR3 covers 15 residues. Germline CDR1 SGHTA, CDR2 FQGNSA. This CDR3 reads CASSLGAASRETQYF. CDR3 DNA sequence: TGTGCCAGCAGCTTAGGGGCCGCCAGCAGGGAGACCCAGTACTTC. Combining the CDR3 with reference TRBV7-2 and TRBJ2-5 gives the whole variable domain GAGVSQSPSNKVTEKGKDVELRCDPISGHTALYWYRQSLGQGLEFLIYFQGNSAPDKSGLPSDRFSAERTGGSVSTLTIQRTQQEDSAVYLCASSLGAASRETQYFGPGTRLLVL.

V and J are TRBV13 and TRBJ2-7; 10 bases match TRBD1. This CDR3 region has 16 residues. CDR1 and CDR2 from the germline V gene are PRHDT and FYEKMQ (reference sequence). V was pared by 5 bases and J by 4 bases, with 11 bases of the junction left unmatched. CDR3 sequence: CASSHRDRGPPYEQYF. The CDR3 DNA sequence: TGTGCCAGCAGCCATCGGGACAGGGGACCCCCTTACGAGCAGTACTTC. The whole variable domain, filled in from reference TRBV13 and TRBJ2-7, reads AAGVIQSPRHLIKEKRETATLKCYPIPRHDTVYWYQQGPGQDPQFLISFYEKMQSDKGSIPDRFSAQQFSDYHSELNMSSLELGDSALYFCASSHRDRGPPYEQYFGPGTRLTVT.

CDR3 sequence (DNA): TGTGCCAGCAGCTTAGCCACAGGGGTCGGGTCCGAGCAGTACTTC. It is translated as CASSLATGVGSEQYF. The chain couples TRBV11-3 to TRBJ2-7; 7 nucleotides agree with TRBD1. Germline V gene data show CDR1 as SGHNT and CDR2 as YENEEA. The trim removed 1 base at V and 6 bases at J, leaving 9 bases unmatched. The CDR3 loop spans 15 amino acids.

V is TRBV6-4 and J is TRBJ2-2; D is perhaps TRBD1 (6 bases). Germline V lookup: CDR1 MRHNA, CDR2 SNTAGT. The CDR3 sequence is 15 residues long. V was shortened by 6 bases and J by 3 bases, with 14 bases between the two germline ends. The CDR3 coding sequence is TGTGCCAGCAGCCCCGGGACACAAGACACCGGGGAGCTGTTTTTT. This gives the protein CASSPGTQDTGELFF.

This clone has only one observation. J is TRBJ1-4 and V is TRBV15; maybe TRBD1 (6 bases). The ends were cut back, 2 bases at V and 8 bases at J, with 18 bases in the middle. CDR1 and CDR2 (germline): LNHNV, YYDKDF (reference sequence). The CDR3 runs to 16 residues. CDR3 loop: CATSRLVGQREEKLFF. The CDR3, as DNA: TGTGCCACCAGCAGACTGGTGGGACAACGGGAAGAAAAACTGTTTTTT.

The rearrangement joins TRBV28 to TRBJ1-2, with TRBD1 matching over 8 bases. The CDR3 covers 16 residues. J was trimmed by 4 bases and V by 6 bases; bases with no gene match: 13. Germline V gene data show CDR1 as MDHEN and CDR2 as SYDVKM. The CDR3 DNA sequence: TGTGCCAGCAGGGCCGGTGGGCAGGGGGCTTTCTATGGCTACACCTTC. Translating gives CASRAGGQGAFYGYTF.

J is TRBJ1-4 and V is TRBV3-1 (or the pseudogene TRBV3-2), with a weak D call TRBD1 (6 bases). Trimming removed 0 bases from V and 7 bases from J, with 15 bases in between. Germline V gene lookup returns CDR1 LGHDT and CDR2 YNNKEL (reference sequence). The CDR3 has 16 amino acids. The DNA for the CDR3 is TGTGCCAGCAGCCAAGATCTCTGGGGGCGCGGTGAAAAACTGTTTTTT. Translation gives CASSQDLWGRGEKLFF.

The chain has TRBV10-3 and TRBJ2-4; D perhaps matches TRBD2 (5 bases). There are 15 residues in the CDR3. Trimming took 3 bases from V and 11 from J, leaving 20 bases between them. Germline V lookup: CDR1 ENHRY, CDR2 SYGVKD. The CDR3: CAISESRAVEGVQYF. In DNA, the CDR3 is TGTGCCATCAGTGAAAGTAGGGCAGTAGAGGGTGTTCAGTACTTC.

This clone was seen a single time. CDR3 amino acids: CASSLRDRLNEKLFF. The DNA for the CDR3 is TGTGCCAGCAGTCTACGGGACAGGCTAAATGAAAAACTGTTTTTT. This chain links TRBV6-2 or TRBV6-3 with TRBJ1-4, with 8 bases aligning to TRBD1. Germline assignment: CDR1 MNHEY and CDR2 SVGEGT. With 5 bases clipped from V and 5 bases from J, the junction kept 7 bases outside the gene matches. The CDR3 spans 15 residues.

The chain recombines TRBV30 with TRBJ1-2; TRBD1 is a possible D gene (6 bases). The CDR3 has 15 amino acids. The germline V gene has CDR1 GTSNPN and CDR2 SVGIG (reference sequence). The germline V and J ends were trimmed by 2 bases and 0 bases, with 13 bases remaining between them. The CDR3 DNA follows: TGTGCCTGGAGTCCCCCAGGGGTTCCTAACTATGGCTACACCTTC. It encodes CAWSPPGVPNYGYTF.

The chain is built from TRBV29-1 and TRBJ1-5, with a possible D match to TRBD1 (6 bases). Trimming pared 5 bases from V and 11 bases from J, leaving 13 bases between. Germline CDR1 SQVTM, CDR2 ANQGSEA. This CDR3 is built from 11 residues. The DNA for the CDR3 is TGCAGCGTTCACAGGGCTGGAGCCCAGCATTTT. Amino acid sequence: CSVHRAGAQHF.

The chain is built from TRBV19 and TRBJ1-5; D gene ambiguous. Trimming stripped 7 bases from V and 7 bases from J, with 17 bases between. Looked up from germline, CDR1 is LNHDA and CDR2 is SQIVND (reference sequence). The CDR3 length is 14 residues. CDR3 loop: CASTFREPRQPQHF. The DNA of the CDR3 is TGTGCCAGTACCTTTCGGGAGCCACGGCAGCCCCAGCATTTT.

The chain uses TRBV7-2 and TRBJ2-3; TRBD2 might be the D (6 bases). There are 14 residues in the CDR3. The germline V gene has CDR1 SGHTA and CDR2 FQGNSA. Trimming removed 5 bases from V and 3 bases from J, with 12 bases in between. The CDR3 is CASSPAAGTDTQYF. CDR3 bases: TGTGCCAGCAGCCCGGCAGCGGGTACAGATACGCAGTATTTT.

This chain connects TRBV7-9 to TRBJ1-2, with 7 positions matching TRBD1. Unmatched junction bases numbered 5, after V lost 5 bases and J lost 2 bases. The V gene's germline CDR1 is SEHNR and CDR2 FQNEAQ (reference sequence). This CDR3 comprises 14 residues. CDR3 amino acids: CASSIGTENYGYTF. DNA for the CDR3: TGTGCCAGCAGCATCGGGACAGAAAACTATGGCTACACCTTC. Full variable domain (missing parts from reference TRBV7-9 and TRBJ1-2): DTGVSQNPRHKITKRGQNVTFRCDPISEHNRLYWYRQTLGQGPEFLTYFQNEAQLEKSRLLSDRFSAERPKGSFSTLEIQRTEQGDSAMYLCASSIGTENYGYTFGSGTRLTVV.

In its sample, this clone was seen a few times. This chain links TRBV30 with TRBJ2-1; 11 nucleotides agree with TRBD2. The V gene end was trimmed by 2 bases and the J gene end by 1 base; junction bases not matched to a gene: 7. CDR1 GTSNPN and CDR2 SVGIG come from the germline V gene (reference sequence). CDR3 length: 17 residues. The DNA of the CDR3 is TGTGCCTGGAGTTCAACTAGCGGGAGAACTTCCTACAATGAGCAGTTCTTC. Amino acid sequence: CAWSSTSGRTSYNEQFF.

The chain carries TRBV2 and TRBJ1-2, with unresolved D. The CDR3 covers 14 residues. The V gene lost 3 bases and the J gene lost 7 bases, with 15 bases spanning the gap. The germline V gene encodes CDR1 SNHLY and CDR2 FYNNEI. The CDR3 region is CASSEIGSWSGYTF. Here the CDR3 DNA reads TGTGCCAGCAGTGAGATTGGCAGTTGGTCTGGCTACACCTTC. Combining the CDR3 with reference TRBV2 and TRBJ1-2 gives the whole variable domain EPEVTQTPSHQVTQMGQEVILRCVPISNHLYFYWYRQILGQKVEFLVSFYNNEISEKSEIFDDQFSVERPDGSNFTLKIRSTKLEDSAMYFCASSEIGSWSGYTFGSGTRLTVV.

The rearrangement uses TRBV5-1 and TRBJ1-1, with TRBD1 identical over 11 bases. The germline gives CDR1 SGHRS, CDR2 YFSETQ. V was pared by 4 bases and J by 10 bases, with 9 bases of the junction left unmatched. The CDR3 contains 14 residues. The CDR3 DNA sequence: TGCGCCAGCAGCCCAGAGGACAGGGGGCAGGGAGCTTTCTTT. Its protein is CASSPEDRGQGAFF.

This chain joins TRBV18 and TRBJ1-3; 9 bases align to TRBD1. V trimming: 3 bases; J trimming: 2 bases; junction bases outside the gene matches: 8. Germline V lookup: CDR1 KGHSH, CDR2 LQKENI. The CDR3 sequence is 17 residues long. CDR3 coding DNA: TGTGCCAGCTCACCCAGGAGGGGACAGGGAACTGGAAACACCATATATTTT. Translation gives CASSPRRGQGTGNTIYF.

This rearrangement joins TRBV14 to TRBJ1-4; D not resolved. Germline CDR1 SGHDN, CDR2 FVKESK. V was cut by 0 bases and J by 0 bases, with 8 bases left in between. The CDR3 covers 16 residues. The CDR3 spells CASSQDWPATNEKLFF. For the CDR3, the DNA is TGTGCCAGCAGCCAAGATTGGCCCGCAACTAATGAAAAACTGTTTTTT. Based on the CDR3 plus reference TRBV14 and TRBJ1-4, the full variable domain is EAGVTQFPSHSVIEKGQTVTLRCDPISGHDNLYWYRRVMGKEIKFLLHFVKESKQDESGMPNNRFLAERTGGTYSTLKVQPAELEDSGVYFCASSQDWPATNEKLFFGSGTQLSVL.

The chain combines TRBV10-2 with TRBJ1-1; 8 bases match TRBD1. The germline V gene encodes CDR1 WSHSY and CDR2 SAAADI. This CDR3 is built from 13 residues. J lost 1 base, V lost 6 bases, and 1 base had no gene match. The CDR3 loop is CASSGQGNTEAFF. Here the CDR3 DNA reads TGCGCCAGCAGCGGACAGGGGAACACTGAAGCTTTCTTT.

This clone has only one observation. The V and J genes are TRBV29-1 and TRBJ1-1; D might be TRBD1 (5 bases). Trimming removed 7 bases from V and 1 base from J, with 13 bases in between. Germline V gene data show CDR1 as SQVTM and CDR2 as ANQGSEA. The CDR3 runs 13 residues. This CDR3 reads CSAVGAGNTEAFF. The CDR3 DNA reads as TGCAGCGCGGTTGGGGCAGGGAACACTGAAGCTTTCTTT.

This rearrangement joins TRBV18 to TRBJ1-4; D is uncertain. V lost 5 bases and J 2 bases, leaving 9 bases between the germline ends. The CDR3 covers 14 residues. Germline V lookup: CDR1 KGHSH, CDR2 LQKENI. As DNA, the CDR3 is TGTGCCAGCTCATTCCCGGGGACTAATGAAAAACTGTTTTTT. Translating it yields CASSFPGTNEKLFF.

For this clone: This may stem from a read error, because a much larger clone lies one nucleotide away. The V gene is TRBV6-5, the J gene TRBJ1-5; D is unresolved. V lost 6 bases to trimming and J lost 0 bases, with 6 bases between them. The germline gives CDR1 MNHEY, CDR2 SVGAGI. The length of the CDR3 is 13 residues. The CDR3 sequence is CASSPYSNQPQHF. The CDR3, as DNA: TGTGCCAGCAGCCCCTATAGCAATCAGCCCCAGCATTTT.

This clone has a single count. The chain joins TRBV27 to TRBJ1-6; no clear D gene. CDR1 and CDR2 from the germline V gene are MNHEY and SMNVEV (reference sequence). This CDR3 has 13 residues. Trimming cost V 5 bases and J 7 bases, with 9 bases left between them. CDR3 in amino acids: CASSIEENSPLHF. CDR3 sequence (DNA): TGTGCCAGCAGTATCGAGGAGAATTCACCCCTCCACTTT.